The 12 T cell receptor beta chains listed next were all sequenced from one sample in a study of shared clonotypes between healthy human individuals. Data came from immunoSEQ multiplex PCR; TCRdb stores just in-frame clones and leaves some out. The data contain roughly 2,000,000 clones, approximately 94% of them singletons. As defined, naive CD8 cells were CD45RO-negative and positively selected for CCR7, with terminally differentiated effector memory CD45RA+ cells excluded. The material sequenced was naive CD8+ T cells sorted from blood. Receptors were obtained from a man between 18 and 35 years old in good health.

The CDR3 loop reads CASSLSIASEAFF. CDR3 nucleotides: TGTGCCAGCAGCTTGTCGATTGCCTCAGAAGCTTTCTTT. This chain uses TRBV5-4 with TRBJ1-1, with unresolved D. This CDR3 contains 13 residues. CDR1 is SGHNT and CDR2 is YYREEE in the germline V gene (reference sequence). V shed 1 base and J shed 8 bases, with 12 bases lying between them.

The chain joins TRBV5-1 to TRBJ2-2; maybe TRBD2 (6 bases). Between the trimmed V and J ends, which lost 5 bases and 6 bases, there was a span of 14 bases. Germline CDR1 and CDR2: SGHRS and YFSETQ. The CDR3 consists of 14 residues. The DNA of the CDR3 is TGCGCCAGCAGTGACCCGGGAGTCTCCGGGGAGCTGTTTTTT. Its protein product is CASSDPGVSGELFF.

This chain joins TRBV27 and TRBJ2-5; TRBD2 matches 10 bases. The junction had 12 bases not matched to a gene; V was cut back by 3 bases and J by 5 bases. The V gene's germline CDR1 is MNHEY and CDR2 SMNVEV (reference sequence). The CDR3 consists of 17 residues. DNA for the CDR3: TGTGCCAGCAGTTTCCGAGGTCTAGCGGGAGTCGCGGAGACCCAGTACTTC. This translates into CASSFRGLAGVAETQYF.

The chain links TRBV30 to TRBJ2-7, with 7 positions matching TRBD2. Trimming took 2 bases from V and 5 from J; bases not matched to a gene: 6. The CDR3 spans 13 residues. The V gene's germline CDR1 is GTSNPN and CDR2 SVGIG (reference sequence). CDR3 sequence reads: CAWSTTSRDEQYF. CDR3 nucleotide sequence: TGTGCCTGGAGTACGACTAGCAGAGACGAGCAGTACTTC.

The chain carries TRBV6-1 and TRBJ2-7; 11 nucleotides line up with TRBD1. The V and J ends lost 4 bases and 6 bases, in that order; junction bases with no gene match: 8. The CDR3 is made up of 15 amino acids. CDR1 and CDR2 (germline): MNHNS, SASEGT. In nucleotides, the CDR3 is TGTGCCAGCAGTGTTGGACAGGGGGCCTTCCTCGAGCAGTACTTC. It yields the protein CASSVGQGAFLEQYF.

This rearrangement joins TRBV27 to TRBJ1-4, with D maybe TRBD1 (5 bases). CDR1 is MNHEY and CDR2 is SMNVEV in the germline V gene (reference sequence). There are 14 residues in the CDR3. V shed 3 bases and J shed 4 bases, with 9 bases lying between them. The CDR3 here is CASSLWGFNEKLFF. As DNA, the CDR3 is TGTGCCAGCAGTTTGTGGGGCTTTAATGAAAAACTGTTTTTT. The entire variable domain, with the rest obtained from reference TRBV27 and TRBJ1-4, is as follows: EAQVTQNPRYLITVTGKKLTVTCSQNMNHEYMSWYRQDPGLGLRQIYYSMNVEVTDKGDVPEGYKVSRKEKRNFPLILESPSPNQTSLYFCASSLWGFNEKLFFGSGTQLSVL.

The CDR3 spells CASSISFSLNEQFF. Here the CDR3 DNA reads TGTGCCAGTAGTATCTCATTCAGCCTCAATGAGCAGTTCTTC. This chain links TRBV19 with TRBJ2-1, with no clear D. This CDR3 region has 14 residues. V was shortened by 3 bases and J by 6 bases, with 12 bases between the two germline ends. Germline V gives CDR1 LNHDA, CDR2 SQIVND (reference sequence).

The V call is TRBV7-9, the J call TRBJ2-1, with D uncertain. This CDR3 region has 12 residues. Germline V gene data show CDR1 as SEHNR and CDR2 as FQNEAQ (reference sequence). Between the trimmed V and J ends, which lost 0 bases and 12 bases, there was a span of 9 bases. The CDR3 here is CASSLADGVQFF. CDR3 DNA sequence: TGTGCCAGCAGCTTAGCGGATGGGGTGCAGTTCTTC.

The chain has TRBV4-3 and TRBJ1-3; D ambiguous. The germline gives CDR1 LGHNA, CDR2 YSLEER. The CDR3 totals 15 residues. V was cut by 0 bases and J by 3 bases, with 9 bases left in between. The CDR3 sequence is CASSQDSDGGNTIYF. The DNA of the CDR3 is TGCGCCAGCAGCCAAGATTCGGACGGTGGAAACACCATATATTTT.

J is TRBJ2-2 and V is TRBV4-3; D may match TRBD1 or TRBD2 (5 bases each). V gave up 1 base and J gave up 5 bases, with 20 bases separating them. CDR1 and CDR2 (germline): LGHNA, YSLEER. This CDR3 has 18 amino acids. For the CDR3, the DNA is TGCGCCAGCAGCCAAGGAGGACACGGAGAGGGCGAAACCGGGGAGCTGTTTTTT. It yields the protein CASSQGGHGEGETGELFF.

This clone has a single count. The chain recombines TRBV28 with TRBJ2-7; D remains ambiguous. CDR3 length equals 13 residues. The ends were cut back, 1 base at V and 3 bases at J, with 7 bases in the middle. The germline gives CDR1 MDHEN, CDR2 SYDVKM. The CDR3 is CASSLSYGYEQYF. CDR3 coding DNA: TGTGCCAGCAGTTTATCGTACGGCTACGAGCAGTACTTC.

This chain uses TRBV11-2 with TRBJ2-7, with 9 bases aligning to TRBD2. With V trimmed by 2 bases and J by 2 bases, 10 bases remained unmatched. Germline CDR1 and CDR2: SGHAT and FQNNGV. The CDR3 spans 17 residues. This chain's CDR3 is CASSLSLSLAGTYEQYF. The CDR3 DNA follows: TGTGCCAGCAGCTTAAGTTTATCGCTAGCGGGAACCTACGAGCAGTACTTC.